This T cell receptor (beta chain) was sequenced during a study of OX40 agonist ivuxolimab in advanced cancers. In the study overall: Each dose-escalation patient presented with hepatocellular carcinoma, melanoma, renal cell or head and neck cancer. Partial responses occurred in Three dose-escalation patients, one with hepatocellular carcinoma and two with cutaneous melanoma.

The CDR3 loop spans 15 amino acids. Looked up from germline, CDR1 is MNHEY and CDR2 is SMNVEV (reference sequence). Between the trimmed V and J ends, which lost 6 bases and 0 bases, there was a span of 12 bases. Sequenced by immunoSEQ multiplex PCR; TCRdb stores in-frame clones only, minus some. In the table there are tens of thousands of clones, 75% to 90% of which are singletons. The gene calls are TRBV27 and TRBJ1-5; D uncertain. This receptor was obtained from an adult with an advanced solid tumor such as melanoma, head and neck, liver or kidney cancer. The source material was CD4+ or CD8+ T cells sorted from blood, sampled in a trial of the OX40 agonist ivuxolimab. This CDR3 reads CASRSWVGSNQPQHF. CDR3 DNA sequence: TGTGCCAGCAGAAGCTGGGTTGGTAGCAATCAGCCCCAGCATTTT.